One and the same sample provided the 8 T cell receptor beta chains below, sequenced in a study of shared clonotypes between healthy human individuals. Naivety among CD8 cells was defined by CD45RO negativity and positive CCR7 selection, thereby excluding terminally differentiated effector memory CD45RA+ cells. Repertoires were generated with immunoSEQ multiplex PCR, while TCRdb's copy carries only in-frame clones and drops some. This sample yields 1.5 million to 2.5 million clones, of which less than 95% are seen a single time; roughly 1.2% belongs to the top ten. The specimen sequenced was naive CD8+ T cells sorted from blood. The source is a man in his late teens or twenties in good health.

The J gene is TRBJ1-1, the V gene TRBV7-2; D is unclear. V lost 3 bases and J 0 bases, leaving 5 bases between the germline ends. The germline gives CDR1 SGHTA, CDR2 FQGNSA. The CDR3 has 13 amino acids. The CDR3 sequence: CASSFGLNTEAFF. The DNA for the CDR3 is TGTGCCAGCAGCTTTGGTTTGAACACTGAAGCTTTCTTT.

CDR3 in DNA: TGTGCCAGTATGGAGGGGGTCTATGGCTACACCTTC. Encoded protein: CASMEGVYGYTF. The rearrangement links TRBV19 to TRBJ1-2, with D possibly matching TRBD1 (6 bases). Germline V gives CDR1 LNHDA, CDR2 SQIVND (reference sequence). The ends were cut back, 7 bases at V and 4 bases at J, with 10 bases in the middle. The CDR3 runs to 12 residues.

Regarding this clone: The same CDR3 is also encoded by other DNA sequences in this sample. The rearrangement uses TRBV4-1 and TRBJ1-2; no reliable D call. The V end lost 0 bases, the J end lost 0 bases, and 5 bases lay between the germline ends. This CDR3 region has 14 residues. Germline CDR1 and CDR2: MGHRA and YSYEKL. The CDR3 sequence: CASSQDRTNYGYTF. DNA of the CDR3: TGCGCCAGCAGCCAAGACCGAACTAACTATGGCTACACCTTC.

A remark on this clone: Within the sample, other DNA sequences also encode this same CDR3. The V and J genes are TRBV18 and TRBJ2-1; 15 nucleotides line up with TRBD2. This CDR3 is built from 18 residues. Germline lookup yields CDR1 KGHSH and CDR2 LQKENI. V gave up 2 bases and J gave up 0 bases; unmatched junction bases: 2. This chain's CDR3 is CASSPGTSGGSSYNEQFF. The CDR3 DNA reads as TGTGCCAGCTCACCAGGGACTAGCGGGGGGAGCTCCTACAATGAGCAGTTCTTC.

A single count supports this clone. The V and J genes are TRBV4-1 and TRBJ1-2; 9 nucleotides agree with TRBD1. J gave up 4 bases and V 1 base, and 7 bases lay outside the gene matches. CDR3 size: 16 residues. Germline loops: CDR1 MGHRA, CDR2 YSYEKL. Here the CDR3 DNA reads TGCGCCAGCAGCCAAGCCGTAACAGGGGGCATCTATGGCTACACCTTC. It yields the protein CASSQAVTGGIYGYTF.

The rearrangement joins TRBV19 to TRBJ2-7; D gene unclear. Looked up from germline, CDR1 is LNHDA and CDR2 is SQIVND (reference sequence). The CDR3 sequence is 13 residues long. Between the trimmed V and J ends, which lost 3 bases and 2 bases, there was a span of 8 bases. CDR3 in amino acids: CASSMVITYEQYF. CDR3 DNA: TGTGCCAGTAGTATGGTAATAACCTACGAGCAGTACTTC.

The rearrangement uses TRBV9 and TRBJ2-7, with a possible D match to TRBD2 (6 bases). V lost 4 bases to trimming and J lost 3 bases, with 14 bases between them. This CDR3 region has 14 residues. Germline CDR1 reads SGDLS; CDR2 reads YYNGEE. The CDR3 region has the DNA TGTGCCAGCAGCCCCGGAGGGGAGGACTACGAGCAGTACTTC. Encoded protein: CASSPGGEDYEQYF.

The genes are TRBV2 and TRBJ1-1, with 9 bases that match TRBD1. The CDR3 loop spans 16 amino acids. Trimming removed 3 bases from V and 7 bases from J; junction bases left unmatched: 12. Germline CDR1 and CDR2: SNHLY and FYNNEI. CDR3 nucleotides: TGTGCCAGCAGTGAGGTGACAGGGGGTCTAATGGATGAAGCTTTCTTT. This codes for CASSEVTGGLMDEAFF.